The 27 T cell receptor beta chains below all came from one sample that was sequenced in a study of blood T cell repertoires in COVID-19 (TCRdb year 2020). Library preparation used the immunoSEQ multiplex PCR assay. TCRdb provides this immuneACCESS table in a form limited to in-frame rearrangements. Some clones are lacking; in checked studies, under half of them reflect an unresolved V gene, and why the rest are absent is not known. The sample table holds a few hundred thousand clones, of which around 90% were seen once. About 2.5% of the sample goes to the ten largest clones. The specimen sequenced was peripheral blood. The receptors were sampled from a man aged 18 to 30 with active or convalescent COVID-19.

V gene TRBV6-5 combines with J gene TRBJ1-3, with a weak D call TRBD1 (5 bases). Between the trimmed V and J ends, which lost 6 bases and 0 bases, there was a span of 12 bases. The germline gives CDR1 MNHEY, CDR2 SVGAGI. The CDR3 is made up of 15 amino acids. The CDR3 nucleotides read TGTGCCAGCAGGACAGAACCTTTCTCTGGAAACACCATATATTTT. Translation gives CASRTEPFSGNTIYF.

The genes are TRBV29-1 and TRBJ2-7; D perhaps matches TRBD1 (5 bases). This CDR3 has 11 amino acids. With 5 bases removed from V and 4 bases from J, the gap between germline ends came to 9 bases. Per germline, CDR1 SQVTM and CDR2 ANQGSEA. CDR3 sequence reads: CSVQGHYEQYF. The CDR3, as DNA: TGCAGCGTTCAAGGACATTACGAGCAGTACTTC.

The chain joins TRBV7-2 to TRBJ1-1; 7 nucleotides match TRBD1. CDR1 and CDR2 (germline): SGHTA, FQGNSA. The ends lost 10 bases at V and 5 bases at J; junction bases unmatched: 13. This CDR3 region has 14 residues. In DNA form, the CDR3 reads TGTGCCACCAAGGGGGCTGTAAGGGAGACTGAAGCTTTCTTT. Translation gives CATKGAVRETEAFF.

The chain recombines TRBV15 with TRBJ2-3, with a weak D call TRBD1 (5 bases). The germline CDR1 and CDR2 sequences are LNHNV and YYDKDF (reference sequence). This CDR3 contains 15 residues. The V end lost 3 bases, the J end lost 3 bases, and 13 bases lay between the germline ends. CDR3 DNA: TGTGCCACCAGCAGGGACCGACAGAATACAGATACGCAGTATTTT. This sequence encodes CATSRDRQNTDTQYF.

The chain combines TRBV7-6 with TRBJ1-4; TRBD1 matches 9 bases. The CDR3 runs to 15 residues. The J segment lost 2 bases and the V segment lost 6 bases, leaving 4 bases of the junction unmatched. CDR1 SGHVS and CDR2 FNYEAQ come from the germline V gene. In nucleotides, the CDR3 is TGTGCCAGCAGTCTACAGGGGGCTACTAATGAAAAACTGTTTTTT. As protein: CASSLQGATNEKLFF.

The V call is TRBV6-1, the J call TRBJ1-1; D remains ambiguous. The CDR3 is made up of 11 amino acids. CDR1 MNHNS and CDR2 SASEGT come from the germline V gene. The V end was cut by 3 bases, the J end by 7 bases, with 6 bases between. CDR3 DNA sequence: TGTGCCAGCAGTGATGGCGGTGAAGCTTTCTTT. The encoded protein is CASSDGGEAFF.

The V gene is TRBV7-6, the J gene TRBJ1-2; 9 nucleotides align to TRBD1. The length of the CDR3 is 16 residues. V shed 5 bases and J 2 bases; nucleotides not matched to a gene: 9. Germline CDR1 SGHVS, CDR2 FNYEAQ. The CDR3 loop is CASSAEAGTGNYGYTF. CDR3 sequence (DNA): TGTGCCAGCAGCGCGGAAGCCGGGACAGGGAACTATGGCTACACCTTC.

V and J are TRBV3-1 (or the pseudogene TRBV3-2) and TRBJ2-7; possible D gene TRBD2, 6 bases. The CDR3 has 14 amino acids. Trimming cost V 3 bases and J 1 base, with 10 bases left between them. CDR1 and CDR2 from the germline V gene are LGHDT and YNNKEL (reference sequence). The DNA of the CDR3 is TGTGCCAGCAGCCACCGGGACTCTTCCTACGAGCAGTACTTC. It specifies CASSHRDSSYEQYF.

V usage is TRBV11-3 and J usage is TRBJ2-7; TRBD1 matches 8 bases. The junction had 7 bases not matched to a gene; V was cut back by 5 bases and J by 7 bases. Germline V lookup: CDR1 SGHNT, CDR2 YENEEA. CDR3 length: 13 amino acids. This CDR3 is CASSKDRAGEQYF. CDR3 coding DNA: TGTGCCAGCAGCAAGGACAGGGCAGGGGAGCAGTACTTC.

The J gene is TRBJ1-2, the V gene TRBV12-3 or TRBV12-4; possible D gene TRBD1, 5 bases. Trimming took off 7 bases at V and 3 bases at J, with 12 bases between the two ends. The CDR3 contains 13 residues. CDR3 nucleotide sequence: TGTGCCAGCACAACAGGTAGAGACTATGGCTACACCTTC. The encoded protein is CASTTGRDYGYTF.

A single count supports this clone. The gene calls are TRBV27 and TRBJ1-2, with 7 bases that match TRBD1. The CDR3 consists of 13 residues. The junction had 8 bases not matched to a gene; V was cut back by 6 bases and J by 7 bases. Per germline, CDR1 MNHEY and CDR2 SMNVEV (reference sequence). The CDR3 DNA follows: TGTGCCAGCAGAGGAGGGACAGTTCTTGGCTACACCTTC. Translating gives CASRGGTVLGYTF.

The J gene is TRBJ1-1, the V gene TRBV6-1; D gene ambiguous. Looked up from germline, CDR1 is MNHNS and CDR2 is SASEGT. The CDR3 is 15 amino acids. V was cut by 2 bases and J by 4 bases, with 14 bases left in between. CDR3 sequence: CASSEIRVFSTEAFF. The CDR3 DNA is TGTGCCAGCAGTGAAATTCGGGTTTTCAGCACTGAAGCTTTCTTT.

The chain links TRBV11-2 to TRBJ2-5; 9 nucleotides line up with TRBD2. The ends lost 4 bases at V and 4 bases at J; junction bases unmatched: 10. CDR3 length: 16 amino acids. Germline CDR1 SGHAT, CDR2 FQNNGV. Written as DNA, the CDR3 is TGTGCCAGCAGCTCAGCGGCGGGGGGGCCAAGAGAGACCCAGTACTTC. The encoded protein is CASSSAAGGPRETQYF.

J is TRBJ2-1 and V is TRBV14; a possible D gene is TRBD2 (7 bases). Looked up from germline, CDR1 is SGHDN and CDR2 is FVKESK. V lost 3 bases, J lost 9 bases, and 21 bases lay in between. The CDR3 extends over 16 amino acids. CDR3 protein: CASSQKGGGHGTEQFF. In DNA, the CDR3 is TGTGCCAGCAGCCAGAAGGGCGGGGGACACGGCACTGAGCAGTTCTTC. Using reference TRBV14 and TRBJ2-1 for the parts outside the CDR3, the full variable domain is EAGVTQFPSHSVIEKGQTVTLRCDPISGHDNLYWYRRVMGKEIKFLLHFVKESKQDESGMPNNRFLAERTGGTYSTLKVQPAELEDSGVYFCASSQKGGGHGTEQFFGPGTRLTVL.

The chain carries TRBV24-1 and TRBJ2-1; 15 nucleotides align to TRBD2. This CDR3 comprises 18 residues. Trimming removed 3 bases from V and 2 bases from J; junction bases left unmatched: 4. From germline, CDR1 is KGHDR and CDR2 SFDVKD. The CDR3 reads CATSDMGLAGGTYNEQFF. The CDR3 DNA follows: TGTGCCACCAGTGATATGGGACTAGCGGGAGGCACCTACAATGAGCAGTTCTTC.

The rearrangement uses TRBV24-1 and TRBJ1-2; D may be TRBD1 (6 bases). Germline-derived CDR1 and CDR2 are KGHDR and SFDVKD. CDR3 length equals 15 residues. The V end was cut by 3 bases, the J end by 6 bases, with 16 bases between. CDR3 nucleotides: TGTGCCACCAGTGATCGGCAGGGGAAGGGAGATGGCTACACCTTC. It specifies CATSDRQGKGDGYTF.

This rearrangement joins TRBV2 to TRBJ2-7, with no clear D. Trimming removed 8 bases from V and 2 bases from J, with 10 bases in between. Germline V CDR1 and CDR2: SNHLY, FYNNEI. This CDR3 spans 12 amino acids. The CDR3 DNA is TGTGCCAGCGCACAGTCCACCTACGAGCAGTACTTC. Translating it yields CASAQSTYEQYF.

This chain joins TRBV10-3 and TRBJ1-2, with D possibly matching TRBD1 (6 bases). This CDR3 spans 13 amino acids. CDR1 ENHRY and CDR2 SYGVKD come from the germline V gene. Deletions cut 4 bases from V and 5 bases from J, with 11 bases between. The CDR3 sequence is CAISGGQLYGYTF. The CDR3 coding sequence is TGTGCCATCAGTGGCGGACAGCTATATGGCTACACCTTC.

The rearrangement uses TRBV9 and TRBJ2-3, with TRBD2 matching 14 bases. The ends lost 3 bases at V and 9 bases at J; junction bases unmatched: 6. This CDR3 has 15 amino acids. Germline V lookup: CDR1 SGDLS, CDR2 YYNGEE. The CDR3 DNA reads as TGTGCCAGCAGCGCCGGGACTAGCGGGAGTTCGACGCAGTATTTT. Translation: CASSAGTSGSSTQYF.

V and J are TRBV5-1 and TRBJ1-3, with a tentative D call TRBD1 (5 bases). There are 15 residues in the CDR3. Looked up from germline, CDR1 is SGHRS and CDR2 is YFSETQ. Trimming took off 4 bases at V and 0 bases at J, with 11 bases between the two ends. CDR3 sequence reads: CASSPRQSSGNTIYF. The CDR3 DNA follows: TGCGCCAGCAGCCCTAGACAGAGCTCTGGAAACACCATATATTTT.

The rearrangement links TRBV7-8 to TRBJ2-4; no firm D call. The V and J ends lost 1 base and 5 bases respectively, with 6 bases between them. CDR1 SGHVS and CDR2 FQNEAQ come from the germline V gene. The CDR3 length is 13 residues. The CDR3 coding sequence is TGTGCCAGCAGCTTAGTTGGAGAAAACATTCAGTACTTC. This sequence encodes CASSLVGENIQYF. The full variable domain, its missing parts supplied by reference TRBV7-8 and TRBJ2-4, is GAGVSQSPRYKVAKRGQDVALRCDPISGHVSLFWYQQALGQGPEFLTYFQNEAQLDKSGLPSDRFFAERPEGSVSTLKIQRTQQEDSAVYLCASSLVGENIQYFGAGTRLSVL.

The chain employs TRBV2 and TRBJ1-4, with D perhaps TRBD1 (6 bases). Trimming stripped 5 bases from V and 10 bases from J, with 14 bases between. Germline assignment: CDR1 SNHLY and CDR2 FYNNEI. The CDR3 totals 13 residues. Here the CDR3 reads CASSTGLSGKLFF. The CDR3 DNA reads as TGTGCCAGCAGTACAGGGTTGTCTGGAAAACTGTTTTTT.

About this clone itself: Additional DNA sequences in this sample encode the identical CDR3. This chain connects TRBV7-9 to TRBJ2-7; no clear D. The V end lost 5 bases, the J end lost 4 bases, and 6 bases lay between the germline ends. CDR1 SEHNR and CDR2 FQNEAQ come from the germline V gene (reference sequence). The CDR3 covers 11 residues. This CDR3 reads CASSRDYEQYF. The CDR3 nucleotides are TGTGCCAGCAGCCGAGATTACGAGCAGTACTTC.

J is TRBJ1-4 and V is TRBV5-1, with a tentative D call TRBD1 (6 bases). Per germline, CDR1 SGHRS and CDR2 YFSETQ. CDR3 length equals 15 residues. Trimming pared 3 bases from V and 5 bases from J, leaving 14 bases between. CDR3 DNA sequence: TGCGCCAGCAGCTACAGACAGGCCTCAAATGAAAAACTGTTTTTT. Amino acids: CASSYRQASNEKLFF. Combining the CDR3 with reference TRBV5-1 and TRBJ1-4 gives the whole variable domain KAGVTQTPRYLIKTRGQQVTLSCSPISGHRSVSWYQQTPGQGLQFLFEYFSETQRNKGNFPGRFSGRQFSNSRSEMNVSTLELGDSALYLCASSYRQASNEKLFFGSGTQLSVL.

V usage is TRBV6-2 or TRBV6-3 and J usage is TRBJ1-3; D is possibly TRBD1 (5 bases). Deletions cut 0 bases from V and 2 bases from J, with 8 bases between. This CDR3 region has 15 residues. The germline CDR1 and CDR2 sequences are MNHEY and SVGEGT. The CDR3 bases are TGTGCCAGCAGTTACTCGACCAGGGCTGGAAACACCATATATTTT. It codes for CASSYSTRAGNTIYF.

The chain recombines TRBV28 with TRBJ1-2; the match to TRBD1 covers 7 bases. V gave up 6 bases and J gave up 5 bases; unmatched junction bases: 9. Germline CDR1 is MDHEN and CDR2 is SYDVKM. The CDR3 runs 14 residues. The CDR3 here is CASRAGTEYYGYTF. In nucleotides, the CDR3 is TGTGCCAGCAGGGCCGGGACAGAATATTATGGCTACACCTTC.

The rearrangement uses TRBV6-5 and TRBJ2-7; 7 bases are shared with TRBD2. Germline CDR1 and CDR2: MNHEY and SVGAGI. V lost 6 bases, J lost 2 bases, and 7 bases stayed unmatched. CDR3 length equals 14 residues. CDR3 amino acids: CASRPSGYPYEQYF. CDR3 coding DNA: TGTGCCAGCAGGCCTAGCGGCTACCCCTACGAGCAGTACTTC.